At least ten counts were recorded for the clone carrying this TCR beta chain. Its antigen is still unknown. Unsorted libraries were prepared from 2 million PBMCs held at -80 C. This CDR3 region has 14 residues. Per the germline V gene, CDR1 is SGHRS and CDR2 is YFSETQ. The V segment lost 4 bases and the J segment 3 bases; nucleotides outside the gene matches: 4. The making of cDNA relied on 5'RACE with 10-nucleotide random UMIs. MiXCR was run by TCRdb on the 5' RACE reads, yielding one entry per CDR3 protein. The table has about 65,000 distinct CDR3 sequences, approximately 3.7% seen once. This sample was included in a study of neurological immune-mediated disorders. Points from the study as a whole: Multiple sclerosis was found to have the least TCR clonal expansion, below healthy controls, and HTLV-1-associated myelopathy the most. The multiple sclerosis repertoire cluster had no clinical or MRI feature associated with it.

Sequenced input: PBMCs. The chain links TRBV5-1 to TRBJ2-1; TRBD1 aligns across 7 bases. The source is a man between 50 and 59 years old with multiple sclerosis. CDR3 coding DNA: TGCGCCAGCAGCCCCGGACAGGACTACAATGAGCAGTTCTTC. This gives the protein CASSPGQDYNEQFF. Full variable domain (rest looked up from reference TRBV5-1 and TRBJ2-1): KAGVTQTPRYLIKTRGQQVTLSCSPISGHRSVSWYQQTPGQGLQFLFEYFSETQRNKGNFPGRFSGRQFSNSRSEMNVSTLELGDSALYLCASSPGQDYNEQFFGPGTRLTVL.